Here is one T cell receptor (beta chain) with its context. Its target is not known. These data belong to a study of T cell responses to AZD1222 COVID-19 vaccine. Study conclusions and caveats: Donors, mostly white British, included more females; clonal diversity was possibly underestimated. The study sampled repertoires only after the peak T cell response. Variant regions that are unmutated are reportedly the target of nearly half of spike-specific TCRs. Spike-specific TCR breadth and depth grew following two AZD1222 doses.

The CDR3 runs 13 residues. Germline V gene data show CDR1 as MDHEN and CDR2 as SYDVKM. V gave up 3 bases and J gave up 0 bases, with 6 bases separating them. The assay was immunoSEQ multiplex PCR, and TCRdb's table has in-frame clones only and misses some. The sample carries 100,000 to 140,000 clones, 89% recorded once. This sequence joins TRBV28 and TRBJ2-7, with D unclear. The sample here was peripheral blood, taken on day 0 of AZD1222 vaccination. The clonotype originates from an adult in good health. The CDR3 coding sequence is TGTGCCAGCAGTTTGTGGAGCTCCTACGAGCAGTACTTC. As protein: CASSLWSSYEQYF.